These 18 T cell receptor beta chains originate from one sample sequenced in a study of blood T cell repertoires in COVID-19. Clones were read by immunoSEQ multiplex PCR, and TCRdb kept only the in-frame ones, dropping some. The table records about 250,000 clones, roughly 87% of them present only once. The specimen sequenced was peripheral blood. The receptors here all came from a young man with active or convalescent COVID-19.

This chain joins TRBV28 and TRBJ2-7; perhaps TRBD2 as D (5 bases). Per germline, CDR1 MDHEN and CDR2 SYDVKM. V was clipped by 6 bases and J by 6 bases, with 9 bases between them. The CDR3 runs to 11 residues. This CDR3 is CASSIGVEQYF. The CDR3, as DNA: TGTGCCAGCAGCATCGGGGTCGAGCAGTACTTC.

The chain combines TRBV3-1 (or the pseudogene TRBV3-2) with TRBJ2-7; 7 nucleotides match TRBD2. Germline loops: CDR1 LGHDT, CDR2 YNNKEL (reference sequence). V trimming: 0 bases; J trimming: 4 bases; junction bases outside the gene matches: 9. There are 16 residues in the CDR3. The CDR3 reads CASSQDTGLQRYEQYF. CDR3 sequence (DNA): TGTGCCAGCAGCCAAGATACGGGACTACAAAGATACGAGCAGTACTTC.

The rearrangement joins TRBV4-2 to TRBJ2-1; TRBD2 agrees at 8 bases. CDR1 and CDR2 (germline): LGHNA, YNFKEQ. The CDR3 is made up of 15 amino acids. V shed 1 base and J 6 bases; nucleotides not matched to a gene: 5. CDR3 amino acids: CASSQAAGVGNEQFF. The CDR3 DNA follows: TGTGCCAGCAGCCAAGCAGCGGGAGTTGGCAATGAGCAGTTCTTC.

V and J are TRBV2 and TRBJ1-1, with D tentatively TRBD1 (6 bases). The germline CDR1 and CDR2 sequences are SNHLY and FYNNEI. This CDR3 comprises 14 residues. The V end was cut by 8 bases, the J end by 0 bases, with 13 bases between. The DNA of the CDR3 is TGTGCCAGCTATTTGGACAGATTGAACACTGAAGCTTTCTTT. It encodes CASYLDRLNTEAFF.

J is TRBJ1-1 and V is TRBV5-1; possible D gene TRBD1, 5 bases. The CDR3 contains 15 residues. V dropped 4 bases and J dropped 5 bases, with 18 bases sitting between them. The germline V gene encodes CDR1 SGHRS and CDR2 YFSETQ. The CDR3 region is CASSAGRLGGTEAFF. The CDR3 DNA follows: TGCGCCAGCAGCGCCGGACGCCTGGGGGGGACTGAAGCTTTCTTT. Looking up the rest from reference TRBV5-1 and TRBJ1-1 gives the full variable domain: KAGVTQTPRYLIKTRGQQVTLSCSPISGHRSVSWYQQTPGQGLQFLFEYFSETQRNKGNFPGRFSGRQFSNSRSEMNVSTLELGDSALYLCASSAGRLGGTEAFFGQGTRLTVV.

The V gene is TRBV30, the J gene TRBJ1-6; D is perhaps TRBD1 (6 bases). The V and J ends lost 4 bases and 4 bases respectively, with 20 bases between them. This CDR3 is built from 17 residues. Germline V gives CDR1 GTSNPN, CDR2 SVGIG (reference sequence). The CDR3: CAWNPGHRVGYNSPLHF. The CDR3 bases are TGTGCCTGGAACCCCGGGCACAGGGTCGGTTATAATTCACCCCTCCACTTT.

This chain connects TRBV19 to TRBJ1-5; 8 nucleotides match TRBD1. V trimming: 4 bases; J trimming: 5 bases; junction bases outside the gene matches: 10. This CDR3 region has 16 residues. The germline V gene encodes CDR1 LNHDA and CDR2 SQIVND (reference sequence). The CDR3 loop reads CASSNSRQGMDQPQHF. As DNA, the CDR3 is TGTGCCAGTAGTAACTCCAGACAGGGGATGGATCAGCCCCAGCATTTT.

The genes are TRBV28 and TRBJ1-6, with a possible D match to TRBD1 (6 bases). This CDR3 has 14 amino acids. The V gene's germline CDR1 is MDHEN and CDR2 SYDVKM. The V and J ends lost 6 bases and 10 bases respectively, with 16 bases between them. The CDR3 bases are TGTGCCAGCAGACCCCCAGGGGTGATATCACCCCTCCACTTT. It translates to CASRPPGVISPLHF.

V gene TRBV7-2 combines with J gene TRBJ1-4; TRBD1 might be the D (6 bases). The CDR3 runs to 15 residues. Germline lookup yields CDR1 SGHTA and CDR2 FQGNSA. Trimming stripped 7 bases from V and 8 bases from J, with 20 bases between. The CDR3 is CASTPQGSGQEKLFF. The CDR3 DNA sequence: TGTGCCAGCACCCCACAGGGTTCAGGTCAAGAAAAACTGTTTTTT.

This chain links TRBV25-1 with TRBJ2-7, with D possibly being TRBD1 (5 bases). The CDR3 has 12 residues. Trimming removed 6 bases at V and 7 bases at J, with 13 bases between. Germline lookup yields CDR1 MGHDK and CDR2 SYGVNS. CDR3 sequence reads: CASRASGWEQYF. In DNA form, the CDR3 reads TGTGCCAGCAGGGCCTCAGGGTGGGAGCAGTACTTC.

This sequence joins TRBV21-1 and TRBJ2-7; TRBD1 is the table's D call and was not checked against the DNA. TRBV21-1 is annotated as a pseudogene. CDR3 size: 19 residues. As DNA, the CDR3 is TGTGCCAGCAGCAAAGAGGAGACAGGGTTCGCCGGGAGACACTACGAGCAGTACTTC. Encoded protein: CASSKEETGFAGRHYEQYF.

The J gene is TRBJ2-3, the V gene TRBV4-2; 10 bases fit TRBD2. CDR3 length: 15 residues. V lost 2 bases, J lost 1 base, and 0 bases stayed unmatched. Germline V gene data show CDR1 as LGHNA and CDR2 as YNFKEQ. Here the CDR3 reads CASSQTSGGTDTQYF. DNA for the CDR3: TGTGCCAGCAGCCAAACTAGCGGGGGCACAGATACGCAGTATTTT.

The chain has TRBV19 and TRBJ2-7; a weak D match, TRBD2 (7 bases). This CDR3 has 13 residues. Between the trimmed V and J ends, which lost 3 bases and 6 bases, there was a span of 12 bases. Germline V CDR1 and CDR2: LNHDA, SQIVND (reference sequence). This CDR3 is CASSMVGGGEQYF. CDR3 DNA: TGTGCCAGTAGTATGGTAGGGGGGGGCGAGCAGTACTTC.

This chain connects TRBV28 to TRBJ1-1, with 7 nucleotides matching TRBD1. The length of the CDR3 is 14 residues. Germline loops: CDR1 MDHEN, CDR2 SYDVKM. J gave up 3 bases and V 5 bases, and 6 bases lay outside the gene matches. The DNA of the CDR3 is TGTGCCAGCAGTACACTACAGGGGCACACTGAAGCTTTCTTT. This codes for CASSTLQGHTEAFF.

The rearrangement links TRBV9 to TRBJ1-2; 8 nucleotides align to TRBD1. The V segment lost 0 bases and the J segment 7 bases; nucleotides outside the gene matches: 14. The CDR3 has 17 amino acids. The germline gives CDR1 SGDLS, CDR2 YYNGEE. CDR3 sequence (DNA): TGTGCCAGCAGCGTAGCTACAGGGGCAGGGGGCGTGAGTGGCTACACCTTC. Its translation: CASSVATGAGGVSGYTF.

The chain has TRBV12-3 or TRBV12-4 and TRBJ2-1; D is possibly TRBD2 (5 bases). The CDR3 runs 12 residues. Trimming cost V 5 bases and J 4 bases, with 6 bases left between them. The CDR3 reads CASSRDYNEQFF. The DNA for the CDR3 is TGTGCCAGCAGTCGGGATTACAATGAGCAGTTCTTC.

The CDR3 bases are TGTGCCAGCGCCAAGGGGGCGCGGGTTGAGCAGTTCTTC. Its protein is CASAKGARVEQFF. This sequence joins TRBV11-3 and TRBJ2-1; 7 nucleotides agree with TRBD1. Germline V gene lookup returns CDR1 SGHNT and CDR2 YENEEA. The CDR3 runs 13 residues. V shed 8 bases and J 9 bases; nucleotides not matched to a gene: 10.

V and J are TRBV5-4 and TRBJ1-2, with TRBD1 matching 10 bases. Germline lookup yields CDR1 SGHNT and CDR2 YYREEE (reference sequence). V dropped 4 bases and J dropped 5; count of bases not matched to a gene: 5. The CDR3 covers 14 residues. The CDR3 DNA reads as TGTGCCAGCAGCGGACAGGGGGGCTTTTATGGCTACACCTTC. Translating gives CASSGQGGFYGYTF.